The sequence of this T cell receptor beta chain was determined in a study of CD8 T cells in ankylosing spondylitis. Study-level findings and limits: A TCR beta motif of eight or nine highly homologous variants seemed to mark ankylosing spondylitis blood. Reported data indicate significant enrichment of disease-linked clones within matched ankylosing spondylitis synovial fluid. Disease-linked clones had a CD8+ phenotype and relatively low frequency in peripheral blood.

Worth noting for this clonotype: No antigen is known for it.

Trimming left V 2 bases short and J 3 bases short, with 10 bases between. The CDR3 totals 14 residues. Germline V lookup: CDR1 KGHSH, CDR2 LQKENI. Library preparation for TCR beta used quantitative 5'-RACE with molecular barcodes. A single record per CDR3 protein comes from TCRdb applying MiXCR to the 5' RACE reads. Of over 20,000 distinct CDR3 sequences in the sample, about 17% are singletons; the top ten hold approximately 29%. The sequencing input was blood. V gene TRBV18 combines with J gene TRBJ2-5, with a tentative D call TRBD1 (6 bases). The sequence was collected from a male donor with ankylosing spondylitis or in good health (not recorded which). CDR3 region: CASSPRQGKETQYF. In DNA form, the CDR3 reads TGTGCCAGCTCACCAAGGCAGGGGAAAGAGACCCAGTACTTC.